The clone carrying this TCR beta chain was observed a few times. No antigen is known for it. Construction of TCR beta libraries was performed using quantitative 5'-RACE with molecular barcodes. TCRdb reprocessed the 5' RACE reads via MiXCR and lists one record per CDR3 protein. The sample holds about 340,000 distinct CDR3 sequences, 14% to 15% seen once. The data stem from a study of CD8 T cells in ankylosing spondylitis. Study observations and caveats: Characteristic, it appeared, of ankylosing spondylitis blood was a TCR beta motif of eight highly homologous variants.

V lost 3 bases to trimming and J lost 7 bases, with 6 bases between them. Germline V gene sequence: CDR1 MGHDK, CDR2 SYGVNS. The CDR3 consists of 12 residues. The chain has TRBV25-1 and TRBJ2-2; D is undetermined. Material for sequencing was blood, either unsorted or a sorted T cell fraction (not recorded which). This TCR was sampled from a male donor with ankylosing spondylitis or in good health (not recorded which). The CDR3 region has the DNA TGTGCCAGCAGTGAGCAGGTCGGGGAGCTGTTTTTT. Protein sequence: CASSEQVGELFF.